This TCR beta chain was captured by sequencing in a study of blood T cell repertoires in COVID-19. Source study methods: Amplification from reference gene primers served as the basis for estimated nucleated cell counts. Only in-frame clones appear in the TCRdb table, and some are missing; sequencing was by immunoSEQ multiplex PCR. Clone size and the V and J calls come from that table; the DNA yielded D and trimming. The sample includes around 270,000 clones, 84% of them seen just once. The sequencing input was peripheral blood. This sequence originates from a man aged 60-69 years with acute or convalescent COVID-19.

The CDR3 protein is CASSVATGRMAFF. DNA of the CDR3: TGTGCCAGCAGTGTAGCGACAGGGAGGATGGCTTTCTTT. The chain joins TRBV2 to TRBJ1-1; TRBD1 matches at 7 bases. Germline loops: CDR1 SNHLY, CDR2 FYNNEI. Trimming at V came to 4 bases and at J to 11 bases, leaving 10 bases not matched to a gene. The CDR3 is 13 residues long.